This is a list of T cell receptor beta chains from one sample in a study of blood T cell repertoires in COVID-19. TCRdb's copy holds only in-frame clones and misses some; the assay was immunoSEQ multiplex PCR. The data show some 140,000 clones, more than 65% seen once. Source material: peripheral blood. The receptors originated from a man older than 75 with acute or convalescent COVID-19. The CDR3 runs from the conserved cysteine through the conserved F or W. The D gene is left open where the match is weak. Expanded clones get a size class; other rows say once, few or many, or leave the size out.

J gene: TRBJ1-2; V gene: TRBV18; D gene: .; clone size: .; CDR3 DNA: TGTGCCAGCTCAGTCTTCCTAATGGGGCAGAACTATGGCTACACCTTC; CDR3 protein: CASSVFLMGQNYGYTF
J gene: TRBJ2-1; V gene: TRBV18; D gene: .; clone size: .; CDR3 DNA: TGTGCCAGCTCACGGGCCGGCCGCTCCTACAATGAGCAGTTCTTC; CDR3 protein: CASSRAGRSYNEQFF
J gene: TRBJ2-7; V gene: TRBV18; D gene: TRBD1; clone size: once; CDR3 DNA: TGTGCCAGCTCACCAGAATCCGACAGGGACTACGAGCAGTACTTC; CDR3 protein: CASSPESDRDYEQYF
J gene: TRBJ2-2; V gene: TRBV9; D gene: .; clone size: .; CDR3 DNA: TGTGCCAGCAGCGAGGTGGTGGGGGCGGCCGGGGAGCTGTTTTTT; CDR3 protein: CASSEVVGAAGELFF
J gene: TRBJ1-6; V gene: TRBV6-1; D gene: .; clone size: .; CDR3 DNA: TGTGCCAGCAGTGAAAGGGCAGGGGAGAATTCACCCCTCCACTTT; CDR3 protein: CASSERAGENSPLHF
J gene: TRBJ1-5; V gene: TRBV19; D gene: .; clone size: few; CDR3 DNA: TGTGCCAGTAGTATAGTTCAGAATCAGCCCCAGCATTTT; CDR3 protein: CASSIVQNQPQHF
J gene: TRBJ2-1; V gene: TRBV28; D gene: .; clone size: .; CDR3 DNA: TGTGCCAGCAGTTTACGGGGGTTCGATCGCAATGAGCAGTTCTTC; CDR3 protein: CASSLRGFDRNEQFF
J gene: TRBJ2-2; V gene: TRBV30; D gene: .; clone size: .; CDR3 DNA: TGTGCCTGGAGTGTACGGGGGAAGGACACCGGGGAGCTGTTTTTT; CDR3 protein: CAWSVRGKDTGELFF
J gene: TRBJ2-7; V gene: TRBV7-9; D gene: .; clone size: .; CDR3 DNA: TGTGCCAGCAGCCCTCGGGAGGGGGCTATGAACCTCTACGAGCAGTACTTC; CDR3 protein: CASSPREGAMNLYEQYF
J gene: TRBJ1-1; V gene: TRBV4-1; D gene: TRBD1; clone size: .; CDR3 DNA: TGCGCCAGCAGCCAAGATGGCCGGGACAGAGCTTTCTTT; CDR3 protein: CASSQDGRDRAFF
J gene: TRBJ2-7; V gene: TRBV5-6; D gene: .; clone size: few; CDR3 DNA: TGTGCCAGCAGCTTCCGGGATCCACTCACCTACGAGCAGTACTTC; CDR3 protein: CASSFRDPLTYEQYF
J gene: TRBJ1-6; V gene: TRBV2; D gene: .; clone size: .; CDR3 DNA: TGTGCCAGCAGTGAAGAACGGGATTCACCCCTCCACTTT; CDR3 protein: CASSEERDSPLHF
J gene: TRBJ1-6; V gene: TRBV24-1; D gene: .; clone size: few; CDR3 DNA: TGTGCCACCAGTGCGGGAAATAATTCACCCCTCCACTTT; CDR3 protein: CATSAGNNSPLHF
J gene: TRBJ2-5; V gene: TRBV10-3; D gene: TRBD1; clone size: .; CDR3 DNA: TGTGCCATCAGTGAGTCAGGGGGCTTAGAGACCCAGTACTTC; CDR3 protein: CAISESGGLETQYF
J gene: TRBJ2-2; V gene: TRBV15; D gene: .; clone size: once; CDR3 DNA: TGTGCCACCAGCAGTTTCCAGGGCCAGGGGTACACCGGGGAGCTGTTTTTT; CDR3 protein: CATSSFQGQGYTGELFF
J gene: TRBJ1-1; V gene: TRBV19; D gene: .; clone size: .; CDR3 DNA: TGTGCCAGTAGTATGGGGCAGGCAACTGAAGCTTTCTTT; CDR3 protein: CASSMGQATEAFF
J gene: TRBJ2-3; V gene: TRBV5-4; D gene: TRBD1; clone size: .; CDR3 DNA: TGTGCCAGCAGCACCTCCGGGACAGCCTTTACAGATACGCAGTATTTT; CDR3 protein: CASSTSGTAFTDTQYF
J gene: TRBJ1-1; V gene: TRBV7-9; D gene: .; clone size: few; CDR3 DNA: TGTGCCAGCAGCTTAGGGGGAGCCAGGGGCACTGAAGCTTTCTTT; CDR3 protein: CASSLGGARGTEAFF
J gene: TRBJ1-5; V gene: TRBV24-1; D gene: .; clone size: .; CDR3 DNA: TGTGCCACCAGTGACGGACAGCTCAATCAGCCCCAGCATTTT; CDR3 protein: CATSDGQLNQPQHF
J gene: TRBJ1-1; V gene: TRBV5-1; D gene: TRBD1; clone size: .; CDR3 DNA: TGCGCCAGCAGCGCCGGGACAGGGGGCACTGAAGCTTTCTTT; CDR3 protein: CASSAGTGGTEAFF
J gene: TRBJ1-1; V gene: TRBV11-2; D gene: .; clone size: .; CDR3 DNA: TGTGCCAGCGCACCCCCGGGCAGTCGGGGGAACACTGAAGCTTTCTTT; CDR3 protein: CASAPPGSRGNTEAFF
J gene: TRBJ2-2; V gene: TRBV29-1; D gene: .; clone size: once; CDR3 DNA: TGCAGCGGGGTGACAGGAGGTAGCACCGGGGAGCTGTTTTTT; CDR3 protein: CSGVTGGSTGELFF